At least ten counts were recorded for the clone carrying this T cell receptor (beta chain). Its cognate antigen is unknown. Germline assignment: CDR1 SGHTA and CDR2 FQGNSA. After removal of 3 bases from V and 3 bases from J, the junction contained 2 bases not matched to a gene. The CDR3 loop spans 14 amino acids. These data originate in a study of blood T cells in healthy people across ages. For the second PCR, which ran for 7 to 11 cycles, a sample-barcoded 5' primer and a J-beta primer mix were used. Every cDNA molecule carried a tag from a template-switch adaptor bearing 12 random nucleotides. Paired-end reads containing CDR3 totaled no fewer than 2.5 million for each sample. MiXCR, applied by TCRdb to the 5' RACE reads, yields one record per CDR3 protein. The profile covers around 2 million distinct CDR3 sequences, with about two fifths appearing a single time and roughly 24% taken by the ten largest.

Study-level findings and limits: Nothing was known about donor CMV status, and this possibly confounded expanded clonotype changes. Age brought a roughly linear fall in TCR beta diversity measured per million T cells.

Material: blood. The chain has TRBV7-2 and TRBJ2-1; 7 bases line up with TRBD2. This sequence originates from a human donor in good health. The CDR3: CASSLSGVYNEQFF. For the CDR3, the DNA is TGTGCCAGCAGCTTGAGCGGGGTCTACAATGAGCAGTTCTTC.